The rows below give T cell receptor beta chains drawn from one sample of a study of shared clonotypes between healthy human individuals. Assay: immunoSEQ multiplex PCR; the TCRdb copy retains only in-frame clones and omits some. The sample lists 1.6 million or so clones, more than 95% occurring once. Sample: naive CD4+ T cells sorted from blood. These TCRs come from a man under 40 in good health. Both conserved end residues are part of each CDR3. A D gene is named only where the DNA matches it firmly. Rows may omit the clone size; those that give it use once, few, many or a size class.

j_gene,len,v_gene,d_gene,abundance,CDR3nt,CDR3aa
TRBJ2-1,13,TRBV7-7,TRBD2,few,TGTGCTAGCAGCGGAACTAGCGGGACTGAGCAGTTCTTC,CASSGTSGTEQFF
TRBJ2-7,15,TRBV15,-,-,TGTGCCACCAGCAATCCCCCTGCGGGTGACTACGAGCAGTACTTC,CATSNPPAGDYEQYF
TRBJ2-5,14,TRBV28,-,few,TGTGCCAGCAGTTTCCCACCGGGGGTCCAGACCCAGTACTTC,CASSFPPGVQTQYF
TRBJ2-7,17,TRBV4-1,TRBD2,-,TGCGCCAGCAGCGCGGGACTAGCGGGTTTTCCTTCTTACGAGCAGTACTTC,CASSAGLAGFPSYEQYF
TRBJ1-1,15,TRBV28,-,-,TGTGCCAGCAGTTTGACGGGGAGGGTGAACACTGAAGCTTTCTTT,CASSLTGRVNTEAFF
TRBJ2-1,14,TRBV10-3,TRBD1,-,TGTGCCATCAGTGACAGGGGGTCATACAATGAGCAGTTCTTC,CAISDRGSYNEQFF
TRBJ2-7,12,TRBV6-1,-,once,TGTGCCAGCAGTGAAGCGCGGGCCGAGCAGTACTTC,CASSEARAEQYF
TRBJ2-7,15,TRBV28,-,-,TGTGCCAGCAGTCCCCAGGGGGCGGGAGGGTTCGAGCAGTACTTC,CASSPQGAGGFEQYF
TRBJ1-5,17,TRBV5-1,TRBD1,-,TGCGCCAGCAGCATCGAGCCACAGGGGGTAGGGAATCAGCCCCAGCATTTT,CASSIEPQGVGNQPQHF
TRBJ1-5,12,TRBV6-4,-,-,TGTGCCAGCAGTGACGGGGATCAGCCCCAGCATTTT,CASSDGDQPQHF
TRBJ2-7,9,TRBV12-2,-,-,TGTGCAACTCCCGGGCTCTCAGACTTC,CATPGLSDF
TRBJ2-1,14,TRBV5-1,-,-,TGCGCCAGCAGCATGCCGGGCAGGGGCGATGAGCAGTTCTTC,CASSMPGRGDEQFF